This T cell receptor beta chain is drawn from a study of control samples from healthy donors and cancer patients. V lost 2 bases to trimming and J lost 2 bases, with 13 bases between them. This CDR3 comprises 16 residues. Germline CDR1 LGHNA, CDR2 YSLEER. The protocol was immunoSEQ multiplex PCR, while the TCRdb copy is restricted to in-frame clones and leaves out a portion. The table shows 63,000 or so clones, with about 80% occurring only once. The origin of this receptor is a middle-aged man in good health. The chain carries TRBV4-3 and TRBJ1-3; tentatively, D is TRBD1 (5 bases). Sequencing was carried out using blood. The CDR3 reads CASSQNPGKAGNTIYF. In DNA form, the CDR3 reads TGCGCCAGCAGCCAAAATCCAGGGAAGGCTGGAAACACCATATATTTT.